One and the same sample provided the 17 T cell receptor beta chains below, sequenced in a study of immune evolution from preneoplasia to lung adenocarcinoma. Repertoires were generated with immunoSEQ multiplex PCR, while TCRdb's copy carries only in-frame clones and drops some. The sample has some 1,500 clones, roughly 21% seen once. The sample consisted of FFPE invasive lung adenocarcinoma tissue. Source of these receptors: a person between 45 and 75 years old with lung adenocarcinoma.

The chain recombines TRBV6-5 with TRBJ2-7; the D gene is possibly TRBD1 (6 bases). The CDR3 sequence is 15 residues long. Trimming shortened V by 2 bases and J by 4 bases, and 15 bases separated the two germline ends. Germline values: CDR1 MNHEY, CDR2 SVGAGI. CDR3 DNA sequence: TGTGCCAGCAGTTACACGGACAGTGATTTTTACGAGCAGTACTTC. Amino acid sequence: CASSYTDSDFYEQYF.

In its sample, this clone was seen a few times. The chain joins TRBV14 to TRBJ1-4; 7 positions agree with TRBD1. The CDR3 loop spans 16 amino acids. Unmatched junction bases numbered 6, after V lost 5 bases and J lost 0 bases. Per the germline V gene, CDR1 is SGHDN and CDR2 is FVKESK. The CDR3 DNA follows: TGTGCCAGCAGCAGGGACAGCGGTGCAACTAATGAAAAACTGTTTTTT. This gives the protein CASSRDSGATNEKLFF. Full variable domain (outside the CDR3, taken from reference TRBV14 and TRBJ1-4): EAGVTQFPSHSVIEKGQTVTLRCDPISGHDNLYWYRRVMGKEIKFLLHFVKESKQDESGMPNNRFLAERTGGTYSTLKVQPAELEDSGVYFCASSRDSGATNEKLFFGSGTQLSVL.

The J gene is TRBJ2-5, the V gene TRBV7-9; 10 nucleotides agree with TRBD2. The trim removed 3 bases at V and 0 bases at J, leaving 10 bases unmatched. This CDR3 region has 18 residues. The germline gives CDR1 SEHNR, CDR2 FQNEAQ (reference sequence). The chain's CDR3 is CASSFLAGDIPYQETQYF. Here the CDR3 DNA reads TGTGCCAGCAGCTTTCTAGCGGGAGATATCCCGTACCAAGAGACCCAGTACTTC. The complete variable domain, with remaining parts taken from reference TRBV7-9 and TRBJ2-5, reads DTGVSQNPRHKITKRGQNVTFRCDPISEHNRLYWYRQTLGQGPEFLTYFQNEAQLEKSRLLSDRFSAERPKGSFSTLEIQRTEQGDSAMYLCASSFLAGDIPYQETQYFGPGTRLLVL.

This clone appeared a few times. J is TRBJ2-1 and V is TRBV27; possibly TRBD2 for D (6 bases). The CDR3 runs to 15 residues. Germline V gene sequence: CDR1 MNHEY, CDR2 SMNVEV (reference sequence). Trimming took 5 bases from V and 1 from J, leaving 12 bases between them. CDR3 in DNA: TGTGCCAGCAGTCCGGGAGCTTGGTCCTACAATGAGCAGTTCTTC. The encoded protein is CASSPGAWSYNEQFF.

This clone was recorded only once. Written as DNA, the CDR3 is TGTGCCAGCAGCTTAGCTTCCTCCGGGAACACCGGGGAGCTGTTTTTT. It yields the protein CASSLASSGNTGELFF. The V call is TRBV7-7, the J call TRBJ2-2, with unresolved D. The V end was cut by 0 bases, the J end by 1 base, with 9 bases between. The CDR3 loop spans 16 amino acids. Germline CDR1 and CDR2: SSHAT and FNYEAQ (reference sequence). The full variable domain, completed using reference TRBV7-7 and TRBJ2-2, is GAGVSQSPRYKVTKRGQDVTLRCDPISSHATLYWYQQALGQGPEFLTYFNYEAQPDKSGLPSDRFSAERPEGSISTLTIQRTEQRDSAMYRCASSLASSGNTGELFFGEGSRLTVL.

This clone occurred a few times. The chain joins TRBV28 to TRBJ2-6, with 11 bases aligning to TRBD1. This CDR3 spans 17 amino acids. J gave up 1 base and V 6 bases, and 5 bases lay outside the gene matches. The germline V gene has CDR1 MDHEN and CDR2 SYDVKM. The CDR3 sequence is CASSPGTGGSGANVLTF. In DNA form, the CDR3 reads TGTGCCAGCAGCCCCGGGACAGGGGGTTCTGGGGCCAACGTCCTGACTTTC.

This clone was counted between two and nine times. The chain is built from TRBV7-8 and TRBJ1-5; the D gene is possibly TRBD1 (6 bases). CDR1 is SGHVS, CDR2 FQNEAQ, per germline. This CDR3 spans 15 amino acids. Deletions cut 2 bases from V and 6 bases from J, with 14 bases between. CDR3 DNA sequence: TGTGCCAGCAGCTTATCTGGACAGCAGTCTCAGCCCCAGCATTTT. It encodes CASSLSGQQSQPQHF.

V usage is TRBV14 and J usage is TRBJ2-1; TRBD2 agrees at 11 bases. Trimming removed 2 bases from V and 5 bases from J; junction bases left unmatched: 8. The germline gives CDR1 SGHDN, CDR2 FVKESK. This CDR3 contains 17 residues. This CDR3 reads CASSQPGLAGTHNEQFF. The CDR3, as DNA: TGTGCCAGCAGCCAACCCGGACTAGCGGGCACCCACAATGAGCAGTTCTTC.

The sample holds a few counts of this clone. The chain uses TRBV11-2 and TRBJ1-1; no clear D gene. The ends were cut back, 6 bases at V and 0 bases at J, with 8 bases in the middle. CDR1 and CDR2 (germline): SGHAT, FQNNGV. The CDR3 has 13 residues. The DNA of the CDR3 is TGTGCCAGCAGGGAAACCATGAACACTGAAGCTTTCTTT. This codes for CASRETMNTEAFF.

The chain employs TRBV2 and TRBJ2-7; D unresolved. The germline V gene encodes CDR1 SNHLY and CDR2 FYNNEI. The germline V and J ends were trimmed by 3 bases and 0 bases, with 9 bases remaining between them. This CDR3 comprises 14 residues. The CDR3 coding sequence is TGTGCCAGCAGTGATTTGATAAGCTCCTACGAGCAGTACTTC. This encodes CASSDLISSYEQYF. The variable domain in full, with the rest retrieved from reference TRBV2 and TRBJ2-7, is EPEVTQTPSHQVTQMGQEVILRCVPISNHLYFYWYRQILGQKVEFLVSFYNNEISEKSEIFDDQFSVERPDGSNFTLKIRSTKLEDSAMYFCASSDLISSYEQYFGPGTRLTVT.

The gene calls are TRBV5-6 and TRBJ2-1; TRBD2 aligns across 8 bases. V was pared by 2 bases and J by 5 bases, with 3 bases of the junction left unmatched. In germline, CDR1 is SGHDT, CDR2 YYEEEE. CDR3 length: 14 amino acids. CDR3 protein: CASSLLAEDNEQFF. The CDR3 coding sequence is TGTGCCAGCAGCTTACTAGCGGAAGACAATGAGCAGTTCTTC.

This chain joins TRBV2 and TRBJ1-2; a possible D gene is TRBD1 (6 bases). The ends were cut back, 3 bases at V and 3 bases at J, with 11 bases in the middle. Germline V gene lookup returns CDR1 SNHLY and CDR2 FYNNEI. The CDR3 has 14 amino acids. The CDR3 nucleotides are TGTGCCAGCAGTGAGCTACAGGGTGACTATGGCTACACCTTC. This encodes CASSELQGDYGYTF.

The chain couples TRBV30 to TRBJ1-3; no clear D gene. The CDR3 sequence is 16 residues long. V gave up 0 bases and J gave up 2 bases, with 14 bases separating them. Germline assignment: CDR1 GTSNPN and CDR2 SVGIG (reference sequence). CDR3 residues: CAWSVLGQVAGNTIYF. The DNA of the CDR3 is TGTGCCTGGAGTGTATTAGGGCAGGTAGCTGGAAACACCATATATTTT. The full variable domain, with the rest looked up from reference TRBV30 and TRBJ1-3, is SQTIHQWPATLVQPVGSPLSLECTVEGTSNPNLYWYRQAAGRGLQLLFYSVGIGQISSEVPQNLSASRPQDRQFILSSKKLLLSDSGFYLCAWSVLGQVAGNTIYFGEGSWLTVV.

This sequence joins TRBV9 and TRBJ1-2; D might be TRBD1 (5 bases). Deletions cut 2 bases from V and 2 bases from J, with 7 bases between. The germline V gene encodes CDR1 SGDLS and CDR2 YYNGEE. CDR3 length: 13 residues. CDR3 residues: CASSVDRNYGYTF. CDR3 sequence (DNA): TGTGCCAGCAGCGTCGACAGAAACTATGGCTACACCTTC.

This chain connects TRBV2 to TRBJ1-4; 8 positions match TRBD1. With 3 bases clipped from V and 17 bases from J, the junction kept 8 bases outside the gene matches. The CDR3 contains 12 residues. Looked up from germline, CDR1 is SNHLY and CDR2 is FYNNEI. Here the CDR3 reads CASSDLGQEVFF. CDR3 coding DNA: TGTGCCAGCAGTGATTTGGGACAGGAGGTATTTTTT.

Only a few counts were recorded for this clone. The chain is built from TRBV11-3 and TRBJ2-5; 9 bases map to TRBD2. Trimming removed 1 base from V and 2 bases from J; junction bases left unmatched: 11. There are 18 residues in the CDR3. Germline-derived CDR1 and CDR2 are SGHNT and YENEEA. CDR3 bases: TGTGCCAGCAGCTTAGGACTAGCGGCTCAGGCTTCTCAAGAGACCCAGTACTTC. Amino acid sequence: CASSLGLAAQASQETQYF. Looking up the rest from reference TRBV11-3 and TRBJ2-5 gives the full variable domain: EAGVVQSPRYKIIEKKQPVAFWCNPISGHNTLYWYLQNLGQGPELLIRYENEEAVDDSQLPKDRFSAERLKGVDSTLKIQPAELGDSAVYLCASSLGLAAQASQETQYFGPGTRLLVL.

This clone was detected only a few times. V usage is TRBV11-2 and J usage is TRBJ2-1, with TRBD2 matching over 9 bases. V trimming: 5 bases; J trimming: 2 bases; junction bases outside the gene matches: 7. The germline V gene has CDR1 SGHAT and CDR2 FQNNGV. This CDR3 has 16 amino acids. CDR3 loop: CASSPRTSDTYNEQFF. Here the CDR3 DNA reads TGTGCCAGCAGCCCCCGGACTAGCGATACCTACAATGAGCAGTTCTTC. Drawing the rest from reference TRBV11-2 and TRBJ2-1, the complete variable domain is EAGVAQSPRYKIIEKRQSVAFWCNPISGHATLYWYQQILGQGPKLLIQFQNNGVVDDSQLPKDRFSAERLKGVDSTLKIQPAKLEDSAVYLCASSPRTSDTYNEQFFGPGTRLTVL.